This TCR beta chain stems from a study of blood T cell repertoires in COVID-19. Sequencing used immunoSEQ multiplex PCR; TCRdb keeps in-frame clones, though not all of them. The sample has about 48,000 clones, roughly four fifths seen once. The germline CDR1 and CDR2 sequences are SEHNR and FQNEAQ (reference sequence). The CDR3 length is 15 residues. V was clipped by 5 bases and J by 0 bases, with 10 bases between them. The receptor was derived from a middle-aged man with acute or convalescent COVID-19. The chain joins TRBV7-9 to TRBJ1-4; a possible D gene is TRBD1 (5 bases). Sequencing was done on a sample of peripheral blood. The CDR3 sequence: CASSHPRATNEKLFF. CDR3 nucleotide sequence: TGTGCCAGCAGCCACCCCAGGGCAACTAATGAAAAACTGTTTTTT.